A selection of T cell receptor beta chains follows, all from one sample in a study of post-analysis software for immune sequencing data. MiXCR, applied by TCRdb to the PCR reads, yields one record per CDR3 protein. This sample carries approximately 730,000 distinct CDR3 sequences, around 42% of them seen once, and the ten largest clones take around 4.7%. Sequenced input: blood. These receptors were obtained from a girl between 10 and 17 years old with multiple sclerosis. CDR3s include the opening cysteine and the closing phenylalanine or tryptophan. Fields, in order: V gene, J gene, CDR3 protein.

TRBV6-1	TRBJ1-2	CASSDDLGQGAVAGYTF
TRBV12-3/TRBV12-4	TRBJ2-5	CASRQGTQETQYF
TRBV29-1	TRBJ2-2	CSANRAGTGELFF
TRBV28	.	CASSTDRADEQYF
TRBV20-1	TRBJ2-1	CSASGRAPAQFF
TRBV29-1	.	CSVEGGSGELYEQYF
TRBV6-1	TRBJ2-1	CASSAPREDGEQFF
TRBV25-1	TRBJ2-1	CASSEQGNEQFF
TRBV12-3/TRBV12-4	TRBJ2-4	CASSQGAPDKNIQYF
TRBV6-6	TRBJ1-1	CASSPPRGPTEAFF
TRBV7-3	TRBJ2-1	CASSLLKGQGTYNEQFF
TRBV15	TRBJ2-5	CATSRALQETQYF
TRBV29-1	TRBJ2-3	CSVDTLGLAGTTDTRYF
TRBV3-1	TRBJ2-7	CASSSRTGGYYEQYF
TRBV5-1	TRBJ2-3	CASSLFPDTQYF
TRBV10-2	TRBJ2-1	CASLYGGASGRWNEQFF
TRBV27	TRBJ2-1	CASSLERVNTPSYNEQFF
TRBV10-3	TRBJ2-1	CAISTTSGAGNEQFF
TRBV6-6	TRBJ2-1	CASSYSDRAQEQFF
TRBV7-9	TRBJ2-7	CASSFRTGDEQYF
TRBV21-1	TRBJ2-5	CASSKGGRQETQYF
TRBV5-1	.	CASSLDDGLEQYF
TRBV27	TRBJ2-1	CASRIFRTGGLNNEQFF
TRBV2	TRBJ1-1	CASRSGRGYTEAFF
TRBV3-1	TRBJ2-3	CASSRQGGGPDTQYF
TRBV14	TRBJ2-7	CASSQGTGASYEQYF